The rows below give T cell receptor beta chains drawn from one sample of a study of CD8 T cells in ankylosing spondylitis. TCRdb re-derived calls from the 5' RACE reads in MiXCR, one entry per CDR3 protein. The sample holds about 840,000 distinct CDR3 sequences, 10% to 15% seen once. The sample was blood, either unsorted or a sorted T cell fraction (not recorded which). Source of these receptors: a male donor with ankylosing spondylitis. CDR3s include the opening cysteine and the closing phenylalanine or tryptophan. A D gene is named only where the DNA matches it firmly. Rows may omit the clone size; those that give it use once, few, many or a size class.

clone_size | j_call | d_call | v_call | cdr3_aa | cdr3_nt
- | TRBJ1-2 | - | TRBV7-9 | CASTKSGGVYGYTF | TGTGCCAGCACCAAGTCCGGGGGGGTCTATGGCTACACCTTC
many | TRBJ2-1 | - | TRBV20-1 | CSAPASGNEQFF | TGCAGTGCTCCAGCGTCGGGAAATGAGCAGTTCTTC
many | TRBJ1-1 | - | TRBV5-5 | CASSLLDRNTEAFF | TGTGCCAGCAGCTTGTTGGACAGGAACACTGAAGCTTTCTTT
few | TRBJ1-5 | - | TRBV20-1 | CSASRGAVDQPQHF | TGCAGTGCTAGCCGGGGGGCTGTAGATCAGCCCCAGCATTTT
- | TRBJ1-2 | - | TRBV5-6 | CASSYQTGWSGYTF | TGTGCCAGCAGCTATCAAACAGGGTGGTCTGGCTACACCTTC
- | TRBJ2-7 | - | TRBV5-6 | CASSLTKRLYEQYF | TGTGCCAGCAGCCTCACCAAGCGACTCTACGAGCAGTACTTC
- | TRBJ2-1 | TRBD1 | TRBV3-1 | CASSPGQGEYYEQFF | TGTGCCAGCAGCCCCGGACAGGGAGAGTATTATGAGCAGTTCTTC
few | TRBJ2-5 | TRBD2 | TRBV20-1 | CSAETSGTGTQYF | TGCAGTGCTGAGACTAGCGGAACGGGGACCCAGTACTTC
- | TRBJ1-5 | - | TRBV29-1 | CSVVLGFNLPQHF | TGCAGCGTTGTTTTGGGGTTCAATCTGCCCCAGCATTTT
- | TRBJ1-4 | TRBD1 | TRBV6-1 | CASSRQGINEKLFF | TGTGCCAGCAGTCGACAGGGAATTAATGAAAAACTGTTTTTT
few | TRBJ1-4 | TRBD1 | TRBV2 | CATGGQAGEKLFF | TGTGCCACCGGGGGACAGGCCGGTGAAAAACTGTTTTTT
- | TRBJ1-1 | - | TRBV20-1 | CSADRRDTEAFF | TGCAGTGCTGACCGAAGGGACACTGAAGCTTTCTTT
many | TRBJ1-4 | TRBD1 | TRBV20-1 | CSARDWGQGKEKLFF | TGCAGTGCTAGAGATTGGGGACAGGGGAAGGAAAAACTGTTTTTT
- | TRBJ2-2 | TRBD2 | TRBV11-3 | CASSLAGGENTGELFF | TGTGCCAGCAGCTTAGCGGGAGGAGAGAACACCGGGGAGCTGTTTTTT
- | TRBJ2-7 | - | TRBV5-1 | CASRDRDSYEQYF | TGCGCCAGCAGGGACAGAGATTCCTACGAGCAGTACTTC
few | TRBJ1-2 | - | TRBV24-1 | CATSEWDEEGYGYTF | TGTGCCACCAGTGAGTGGGACGAAGAGGGCTATGGCTACACCTTC
few | TRBJ1-1 | - | TRBV6-5 | CASSYPPGQGSRRAFF | TGTGCCAGCAGTTACCCACCGGGACAAGGGTCCCGAAGGGCTTTCTTT
few | TRBJ1-4 | - | TRBV5-1 | CASSLQGGEEKLFF | TGCGCCAGCAGCTTACAGGGAGGAGAAGAAAAACTGTTTTTT
few | TRBJ2-5 | - | TRBV5-6 | CASSLAWQNQETQYF | TGTGCCAGCAGCTTGGCCTGGCAGAACCAAGAGACCCAGTACTTC
- | TRBJ2-6 | - | TRBV6-9 | CASSYVYGVTGANVLTF | TGTGCCAGCAGTTATGTGTATGGGGTCACTGGGGCCAACGTCCTGACTTTC
- | TRBJ2-7 | TRBD2 | TRBV6-2/TRBV6-3 | CASSYPPGGAEEQYF | TGTGCCAGCAGTTACCCCCCCGGGGGGGCAGAGGAGCAGTACTTC
- | TRBJ2-3 | TRBD2 | TRBV20-1 | CSATLAGVRDTQYF | TGCAGTGCTACACTAGCGGGGGTCCGGGATACCCAGTATTTT